These 6 T cell receptor beta chains were all obtained from the same sample, sequenced in a study of cytomegalovirus exposure and HLA in healthy donors. Sequencing used immunoSEQ multiplex PCR; TCRdb keeps in-frame clones, though not all of them. The sample holds some 100,000 clones, roughly 86% seen once. Sequenced sample: PBMCs. These TCRs come from a man aged 18 to 30 in good health and CMV-seronegative.

The chain employs TRBV6-6 and TRBJ2-2, with 9 bases that match TRBD1. The CDR3 length is 16 residues. Per the germline V gene, CDR1 is MNHNY and CDR2 is SVGAGI (reference sequence). Germline trimming cut 2 bases from V and 6 bases from J; bases unmatched to any gene: 7. The CDR3 loop is CASSYAQGASSGELFF. Written as DNA, the CDR3 is TGTGCCAGCAGTTACGCACAGGGGGCCAGTTCCGGGGAGCTGTTTTTT.

The chain is built from TRBV6-1 and TRBJ2-7; maybe TRBD2 (6 bases). From germline, CDR1 is MNHNS and CDR2 SASEGT. The CDR3 spans 16 residues. V lost 3 bases and J lost 4, with 19 bases in between. CDR3 coding DNA: TGTGCCAGCAGTGACTGGGGGGACGGCCCTTTTTACGAGCAGTACTTC. Translation gives CASSDWGDGPFYEQYF.

As concerns this clone: The junction does not match germline at one end; this may be a read error. This chain joins TRBV10-3 and TRBJ1-1; 9 bases fit TRBD1. The CDR3 has 14 residues. Germline-derived CDR1 and CDR2 are ENHRY and SYGVKD. The CDR3 is CAISEGQGNAEAFF. The CDR3 DNA sequence: TGTGCCATCAGTGAGGGACAGGGGAACGCTGAAGCTTTCTTT.

This chain joins TRBV29-1 and TRBJ1-1; 7 positions match TRBD1. Trimming at V came to 4 bases and at J to 7 bases, leaving 6 bases not matched to a gene. The germline V gene encodes CDR1 SQVTM and CDR2 ANQGSEA. The CDR3 loop spans 12 amino acids. CDR3 region: CSVAGTVLEAFF. The DNA for the CDR3 is TGCAGCGTTGCCGGGACAGTACTTGAAGCTTTCTTT. The full variable domain, rest sourced from reference TRBV29-1 and TRBJ1-1, is SAVISQKPSRDICQRGTSLTIQCQVDSQVTMMFWYRQQPGQSLTLIATANQGSEATYESGFVIDKFPISRPNLTFSTLTVSNMSPEDSSIYLCSVAGTVLEAFFGQGTRLTVV.

This clone has only one observation. The chain recombines TRBV11-2 with TRBJ1-3; possible D gene TRBD1, 5 bases. Germline V gives CDR1 SGHAT, CDR2 FQNNGV. With 5 bases removed from V and 0 bases from J, the gap between germline ends came to 11 bases. The CDR3 is 15 residues long. The CDR3 sequence is CASSPLGGSGNTIYF. CDR3 sequence (DNA): TGTGCCAGCAGCCCACTGGGGGGCTCTGGAAACACCATATATTTT.

This chain connects TRBV27 to TRBJ2-1, with 7 bases lining up with TRBD2. J lost 3 bases, V lost 6 bases, and 5 bases had no gene match. This CDR3 has 14 amino acids. Germline V gene data show CDR1 as MNHEY and CDR2 as SMNVEV (reference sequence). Here the CDR3 DNA reads TGTGCCAGCAGCGCCGGCGGGGGCTACAATGAGCAGTTCTTC. This codes for CASSAGGGYNEQFF.